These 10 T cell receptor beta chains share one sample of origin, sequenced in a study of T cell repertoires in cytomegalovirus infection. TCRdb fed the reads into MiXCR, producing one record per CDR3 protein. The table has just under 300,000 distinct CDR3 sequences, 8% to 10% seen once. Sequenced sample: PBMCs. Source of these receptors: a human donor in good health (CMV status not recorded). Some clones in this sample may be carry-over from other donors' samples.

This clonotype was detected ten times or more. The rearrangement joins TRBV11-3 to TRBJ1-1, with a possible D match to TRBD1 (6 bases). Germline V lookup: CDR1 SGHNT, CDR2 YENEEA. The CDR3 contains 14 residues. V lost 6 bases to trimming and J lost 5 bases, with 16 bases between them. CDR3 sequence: CASSFSGATTEAFF. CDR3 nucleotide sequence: TGTGCCAGCAGTTTTTCGGGGGCAACAACTGAAGCTTTCTTT. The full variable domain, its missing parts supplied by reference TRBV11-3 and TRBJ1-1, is EAGVVQSPRYKIIEKKQPVAFWCNPISGHNTLYWYLQNLGQGPELLIRYENEEAVDDSQLPKDRFSAERLKGVDSTLKIQPAELGDSAVYLCASSFSGATTEAFFGQGTRLTVV.

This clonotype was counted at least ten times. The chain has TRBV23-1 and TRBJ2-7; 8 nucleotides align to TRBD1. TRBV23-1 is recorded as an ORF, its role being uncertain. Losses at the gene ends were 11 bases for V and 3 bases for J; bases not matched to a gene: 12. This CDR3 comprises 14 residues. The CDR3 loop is CAGHGTGKYYEQYF. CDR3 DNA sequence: TGCGCCGGACACGGGACAGGAAAGTACTACGAGCAGTACTTC.

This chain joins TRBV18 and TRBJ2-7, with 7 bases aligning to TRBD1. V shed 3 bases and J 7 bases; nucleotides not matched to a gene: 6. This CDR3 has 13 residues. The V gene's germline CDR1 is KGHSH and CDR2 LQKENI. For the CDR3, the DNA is TGTGCCAGCTCACCCGCGACAGGGCGAGAGCAGTACTTC. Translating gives CASSPATGREQYF.

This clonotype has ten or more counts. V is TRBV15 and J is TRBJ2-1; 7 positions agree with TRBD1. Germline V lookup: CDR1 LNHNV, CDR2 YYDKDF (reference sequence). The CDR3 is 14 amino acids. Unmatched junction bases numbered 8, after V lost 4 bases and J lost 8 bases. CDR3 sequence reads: CATSKGGRVDEQFF. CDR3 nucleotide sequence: TGTGCCACCAGCAAAGGGGGCAGGGTGGATGAGCAGTTCTTC.

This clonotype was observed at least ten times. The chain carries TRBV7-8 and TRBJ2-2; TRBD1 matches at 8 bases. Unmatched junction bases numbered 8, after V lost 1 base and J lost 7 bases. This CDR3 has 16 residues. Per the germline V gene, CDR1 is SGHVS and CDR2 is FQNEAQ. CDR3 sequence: CASSLVWSGGHGELFF. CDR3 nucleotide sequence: TGTGCCAGCAGCTTAGTTTGGTCAGGGGGCCACGGGGAGCTGTTTTTT.

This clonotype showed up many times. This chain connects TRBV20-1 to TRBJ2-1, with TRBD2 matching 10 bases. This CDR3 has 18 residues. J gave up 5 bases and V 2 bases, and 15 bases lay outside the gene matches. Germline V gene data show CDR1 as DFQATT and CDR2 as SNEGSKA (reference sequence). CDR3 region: CSARKPFLSSGGHNEQFF. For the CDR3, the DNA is TGCAGTGCTAGAAAACCCTTCCTCTCTAGCGGGGGCCACAATGAGCAGTTCTTC.

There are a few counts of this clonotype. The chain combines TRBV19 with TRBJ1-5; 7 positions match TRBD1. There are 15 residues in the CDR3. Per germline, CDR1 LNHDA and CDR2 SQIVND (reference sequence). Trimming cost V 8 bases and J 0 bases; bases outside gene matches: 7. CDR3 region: CASSRDRYSNQPQHF. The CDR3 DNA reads TGTGCCAGTTCCCGGGACAGATATAGCAATCAGCCCCAGCATTTT.

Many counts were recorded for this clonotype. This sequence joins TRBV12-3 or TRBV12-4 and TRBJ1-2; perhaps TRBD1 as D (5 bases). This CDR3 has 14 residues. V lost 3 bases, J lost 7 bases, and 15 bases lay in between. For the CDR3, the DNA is TGTGCCAGCAGTTTTACAGGACGCTCCCGTGGCTACACCTTC. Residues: CASSFTGRSRGYTF.

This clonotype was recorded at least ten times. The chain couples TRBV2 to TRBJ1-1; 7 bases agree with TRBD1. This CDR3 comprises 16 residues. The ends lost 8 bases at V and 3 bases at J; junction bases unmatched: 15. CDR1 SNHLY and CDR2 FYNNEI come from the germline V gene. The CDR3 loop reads CASDGVPTGQYTEAFF. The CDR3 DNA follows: TGTGCCAGCGATGGTGTCCCGACAGGGCAGTACACTGAAGCTTTCTTT.

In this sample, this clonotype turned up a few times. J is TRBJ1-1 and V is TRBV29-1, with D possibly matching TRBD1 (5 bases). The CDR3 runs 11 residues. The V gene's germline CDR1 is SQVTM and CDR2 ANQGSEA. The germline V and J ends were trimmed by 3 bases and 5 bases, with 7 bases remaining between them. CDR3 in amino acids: CSVDPGTEAFF. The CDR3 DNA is TGCAGCGTTGACCCAGGGACTGAAGCTTTCTTT.